This T cell receptor beta chain is drawn from a study of T cell repertoires in cytomegalovirus infection. This clonotype turned up a few times. TCRdb called the reads again in MiXCR, with one record for every CDR3 protein. The table has more than 400,000 distinct CDR3 sequences, less than 30% seen once. J lost 12 bases, V lost 7 bases, and 10 bases had no gene match. This CDR3 region has 13 residues. The sequencing sample was made of PBMCs. The J gene is TRBJ2-1, the V gene TRBV12-3 or TRBV12-4; 9 nucleotides align to TRBD2. The clonotype was recovered from a human donor in good health (CMV status not recorded). Some clones in this sample may be carry-over from other donors' samples. The CDR3 DNA reads as TGTGCCAGCAAGGCGGGAGGGCCCGTCGGGCAGTTCTTC. This translates into CASKAGGPVGQFF.